The 4 T cell receptor beta chains in this list originate from one sample, sequenced in a study of T cells after yellow fever vaccination. Via MiXCR, TCRdb re-called the 5' RACE reads, giving one row per CDR3 protein. The sample yields hundreds of thousands of distinct CDR3 sequences, less than 4.5% seen once. The source was PBMCs, collected on the day of the yellow fever booster vaccination. These receptors were obtained from a man aged 18 to 30 who received the YFV17D yellow fever vaccine.

The gene calls are TRBV7-2 and TRBJ1-5; the D gene is possibly TRBD1 (6 bases). The CDR3 length is 17 residues. Trimming took off 1 base at V and 1 base at J, with 14 bases between the two ends. Germline V gives CDR1 SGHTA, CDR2 FQGNSA. The CDR3: CASSLEGGASSNQPQHF. CDR3 in DNA: TGTGCCAGCAGCTTAGAGGGGGGGGCATCGAGCAATCAGCCCCAGCATTTT.

In this sample, this clonotype turned up many times. The chain couples TRBV6-2 or TRBV6-3 to TRBJ1-5, with D uncertain. Germline-derived CDR1 and CDR2 are MNHEY and SVGEGT. V was trimmed by 2 bases and J by 1 base, leaving 3 bases between them. The CDR3 has 13 residues. The chain's CDR3 is CASSYDSNQPQHF. CDR3 DNA sequence: TGTGCCAGCAGTTACGACAGCAATCAGCCCCAGCATTTT.

The chain has TRBV7-8 and TRBJ1-2, with D perhaps TRBD1 (5 bases). Germline CDR1 and CDR2: SGHVS and FQNEAQ. V lost 0 bases to trimming and J lost 7 bases, with 9 bases between them. This CDR3 spans 13 amino acids. The CDR3 bases are TGTGCCAGCAGCTTAGCTCGCGGGGGTGGCTACACCTTC. As protein: CASSLARGGGYTF.

The chain uses TRBV6-5 and TRBJ2-3; D uncertain. CDR1 and CDR2 from the germline V gene are MNHEY and SVGAGI. Trimming pared 6 bases from V and 5 bases from J, leaving 15 bases between. CDR3 length equals 14 residues. The CDR3 protein is CASSNLGVEDTQYF. CDR3 coding DNA: TGTGCCAGCAGCAACTTGGGCGTCGAAGATACGCAGTATTTT.